The 14 T cell receptor beta chains given below trace back to one sample, sequenced in a study of CD8+ T cells in alopecia areata. Extracted RNA was reverse transcribed, and the resulting cDNA served as sequencing template. TCRdb's table, derived via immunoSEQ multiplex PCR, lists solely in-frame clones and lacks some. Here the sample spans about 180,000 clones, almost 65% being singletons. Sequenced material: CD4+ T cells sorted from blood, taken at week 0. The receptors were sampled from a human donor with alopecia areata.

This sequence joins TRBV9 and TRBJ2-5; D not certain. Germline V gives CDR1 SGDLS, CDR2 YYNGEE. The CDR3 loop spans 14 amino acids. V lost 0 bases and J 1 base, leaving 7 bases between the germline ends. For the CDR3, the DNA is TGTGCCAGCAGCGTAGGGTTCCCCCAAGAGACCCAGTACTTC. Amino acids: CASSVGFPQETQYF.

The CDR3 region has the DNA TGCGCCAGCAGCCAAGCATGGGGGACGGACGCCTCGAACACCGGGGAGCTGTTTTTT. Its protein is CASSQAWGTDASNTGELFF. The V and J genes are TRBV4-3 and TRBJ2-2; D is perhaps TRBD1 or TRBD2 (5 bases each). CDR3 length: 19 residues. Germline V lookup: CDR1 LGHNA, CDR2 YSLEER. V was pared by 1 base and J by 0 bases, with 18 bases between.

V and J are TRBV28 and TRBJ2-7, with 9 positions matching TRBD2. Germline V lookup: CDR1 MDHEN, CDR2 SYDVKM. V lost 3 bases and J lost 2; bases outside the gene matches: 11. The CDR3 is made up of 17 amino acids. The DNA for the CDR3 is TGTGCCAGCAGTTTTAGGAGCGGGGGGCGCCCCGCCTACGAGCAGTACTTC. Amino acids: CASSFRSGGRPAYEQYF.

The table lists this clone with a few counts. The CDR3: CASNKRDRGTEAFF. The CDR3 DNA reads TGTGCCAGCAACAAACGGGACAGGGGTACTGAAGCTTTCTTT. This chain uses TRBV27 with TRBJ1-1; TRBD1 aligns across 10 bases. V lost 7 bases, J lost 5 bases, and 7 bases stayed unmatched. Looked up from germline, CDR1 is MNHEY and CDR2 is SMNVEV (reference sequence). The CDR3 runs to 14 residues.

This clone showed up just a few times. The rearrangement joins TRBV19 to TRBJ2-7; no definite D call. Germline CDR1 and CDR2: LNHDA and SQIVND (reference sequence). This CDR3 has 14 amino acids. Between the trimmed V and J ends, which lost 7 bases and 1 base, there was a span of 14 bases. The CDR3 reads CASTSAAPSYEQYF. The DNA for the CDR3 is TGTGCCAGTACCTCAGCAGCGCCGTCCTACGAGCAGTACTTC.

The chain recombines TRBV2 with TRBJ2-1, with D perhaps TRBD1 (6 bases). V was shortened by 8 bases and J by 9 bases, with 14 bases between the two germline ends. Germline CDR1 reads SNHLY; CDR2 reads FYNNEI. This CDR3 contains 12 residues. CDR3 sequence reads: CASLRTRGEQFF. CDR3 coding DNA: TGTGCCAGCCTCCGAACCAGGGGTGAGCAGTTCTTC.

The chain combines TRBV27 with TRBJ1-5; D may be TRBD1 (6 bases). Trimming stripped 6 bases from V and 4 bases from J, with 16 bases between. This CDR3 is built from 15 residues. Germline-derived CDR1 and CDR2 are MNHEY and SMNVEV (reference sequence). The CDR3 sequence: CASSGGRTSNQPQHF. The CDR3 DNA follows: TGTGCCAGCAGCGGGGGCAGGACGTCGAATCAGCCCCAGCATTTT.

The DNA for the CDR3 is TGTGCCAGCAGTTACCGGCAGAGCATGAACACTGAAGCTTTCTTT. Translated: CASSYRQSMNTEAFF. The chain combines TRBV6-6 with TRBJ1-1; D not certain. Trimming pared 2 bases from V and 0 bases from J, leaving 10 bases between. This CDR3 contains 15 residues. Germline CDR1 and CDR2: MNHNY and SVGAGI (reference sequence).

The chain joins TRBV29-1 to TRBJ1-5; no definite D call. This CDR3 comprises 13 residues. Germline V CDR1 and CDR2: SQVTM, ANQGSEA. The germline V and J ends were trimmed by 0 bases and 4 bases, with 7 bases remaining between them. CDR3 protein: CSVEEGENQPQHF. The DNA of the CDR3 is TGCAGCGTTGAAGAGGGAGAGAATCAGCCCCAGCATTTT. Drawing the rest from reference TRBV29-1 and TRBJ1-5, the complete variable domain is SAVISQKPSRDICQRGTSLTIQCQVDSQVTMMFWYRQQPGQSLTLIATANQGSEATYESGFVIDKFPISRPNLTFSTLTVSNMSPEDSSIYLCSVEEGENQPQHFGDGTRLSIL.

The chain links TRBV15 to TRBJ1-2, with a weak D call TRBD1 (6 bases). V lost 5 bases and J 3 bases, leaving 16 bases between the germline ends. This CDR3 has 15 residues. Germline-derived CDR1 and CDR2 are LNHNV and YYDKDF (reference sequence). CDR3 bases: TGTGCCACCAGCGGTTCAAGGACAGTATACTATGGCTACACCTTC. This gives the protein CATSGSRTVYYGYTF.

V gene TRBV29-1 combines with J gene TRBJ2-5, with D maybe TRBD1 (6 bases). Germline CDR1 SQVTM, CDR2 ANQGSEA. This CDR3 is 14 amino acids long. V lost 4 bases to trimming and J lost 7 bases, with 19 bases between them. CDR3 in amino acids: CSVVSRDTTSTQYF. The CDR3 nucleotides read TGCAGCGTTGTATCTCGGGACACGACTTCGACCCAGTACTTC.

The chain recombines TRBV12-5 with TRBJ2-3; D is undetermined. The CDR3 is 14 amino acids. Looked up from germline, CDR1 is LGHNT and CDR2 is FRNRAP. V lost 3 bases, J lost 0 bases, and 7 bases lay in between. For the CDR3, the DNA is TGTGCTAGTGGTTTCGGCGAAAGCACAGATACGCAGTATTTT. The encoded protein is CASGFGESTDTQYF.

A few counts support this clone. The gene calls are TRBV5-4 and TRBJ2-6; D may correspond to TRBD1 or TRBD2 (5 bases each). Per the germline V gene, CDR1 is SGHNT and CDR2 is YYREEE (reference sequence). V dropped 3 bases and J dropped 2 bases, with 18 bases sitting between them. The CDR3 has 18 amino acids. This CDR3 reads CASSSLDMRGAGANVLTF. CDR3 DNA sequence: TGTGCCAGCAGCTCCCTGGACATGAGGGGCGCTGGGGCCAACGTCCTGACTTTC.

The chain carries TRBV4-1 and TRBJ2-7; D unclear. V was clipped by 1 base and J by 0 bases, with 7 bases between them. Germline V CDR1 and CDR2: MGHRA, YSYEKL. There are 14 residues in the CDR3. CDR3 bases: TGCGCCAGCAGCCAAGCGGAGATCTCCTACGAGCAGTACTTC. Amino acid sequence: CASSQAEISYEQYF.